The clone carrying this TCR beta chain came up many times. The antigen remains undetermined. TCR beta CDR3 regions were amplified from RNA. In the first-round RT-PCR of the TCR CDR3, the HTBI primer set was used. TCRdb passed the multiplex PCR reads through MiXCR, listing each CDR3 protein once. Of fewer than 700,000 distinct CDR3 sequences listed, 15% to 20% are singletons. The data originate from a study of T cells in Graves' hyperthyroidism and ophthalmopathy. General study points: Stable hyperthyroidism and ophthalmopathy were separated using 13 V-J signatures. The model foresaw ophthalmopathy a median roughly 6.3 months prior to onset.

V was pared by 7 bases and J by 4 bases, with 17 bases between. CDR1 is MDHEN, CDR2 SYDVKM, per germline. This CDR3 has 15 residues. Patients were excluded for uncontrolled infection, other autoimmune disease, pregnancy or lactation. The clonotype originates from a woman aged 25 to 39 with Graves' hyperthyroidism. Material: blood. The J gene is TRBJ1-5, the V gene TRBV28; D uncertain. Here the CDR3 DNA reads TGTGCCAGCATCGTGGGTACAGCGGGTAATCAGCCCCAGCATTTT. It codes for CASIVGTAGNQPQHF.